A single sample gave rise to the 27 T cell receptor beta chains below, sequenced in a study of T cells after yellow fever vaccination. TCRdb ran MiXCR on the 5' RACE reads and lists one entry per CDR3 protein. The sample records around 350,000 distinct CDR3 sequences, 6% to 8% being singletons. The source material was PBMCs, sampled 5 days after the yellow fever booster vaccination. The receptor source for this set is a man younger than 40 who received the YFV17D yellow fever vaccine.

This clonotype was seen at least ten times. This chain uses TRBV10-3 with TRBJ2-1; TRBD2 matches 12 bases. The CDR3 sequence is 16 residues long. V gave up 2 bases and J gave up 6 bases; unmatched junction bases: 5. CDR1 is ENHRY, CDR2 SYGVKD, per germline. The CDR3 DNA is TGTGCCATCAGTGAGGGCCTAGCGGGAGGGGGCAATGAGCAGTTCTTC. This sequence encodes CAISEGLAGGGNEQFF.

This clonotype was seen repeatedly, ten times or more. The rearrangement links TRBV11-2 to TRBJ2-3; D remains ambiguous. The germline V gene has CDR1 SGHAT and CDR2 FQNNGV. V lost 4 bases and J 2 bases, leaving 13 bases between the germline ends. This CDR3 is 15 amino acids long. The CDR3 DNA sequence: TGTGCCAGCAGCTCCCGTTGGCGGCCCACAGATACGCAGTATTTT. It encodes CASSSRWRPTDTQYF. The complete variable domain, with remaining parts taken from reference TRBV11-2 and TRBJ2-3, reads EAGVAQSPRYKIIEKRQSVAFWCNPISGHATLYWYQQILGQGPKLLIQFQNNGVVDDSQLPKDRFSAERLKGVDSTLKIQPAKLEDSAVYLCASSSRWRPTDTQYFGPGTRLTVL.

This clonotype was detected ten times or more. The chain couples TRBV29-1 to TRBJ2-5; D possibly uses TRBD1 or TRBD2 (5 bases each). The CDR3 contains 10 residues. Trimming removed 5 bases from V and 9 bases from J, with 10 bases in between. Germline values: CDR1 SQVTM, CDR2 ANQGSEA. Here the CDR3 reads CSVWDRAQYF. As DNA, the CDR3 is TGCAGCGTTTGGGACCGGGCCCAGTACTTC.

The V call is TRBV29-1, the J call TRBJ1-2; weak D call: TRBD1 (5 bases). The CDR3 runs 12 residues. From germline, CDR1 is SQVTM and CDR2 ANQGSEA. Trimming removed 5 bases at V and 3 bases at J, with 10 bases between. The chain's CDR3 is CSVSIGDYGYTF. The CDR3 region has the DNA TGCAGCGTTTCGATAGGGGACTATGGCTACACCTTC.

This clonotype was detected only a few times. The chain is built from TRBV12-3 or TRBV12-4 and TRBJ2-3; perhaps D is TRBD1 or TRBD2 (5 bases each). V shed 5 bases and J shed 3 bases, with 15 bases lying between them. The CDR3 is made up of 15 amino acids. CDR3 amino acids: CASSLGVGRTDTQYF. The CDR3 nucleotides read TGTGCCAGCAGTCTGGGGGTAGGAAGGACAGATACGCAGTATTTT.

CDR3: CASSLVWTGYITGELFF. DNA for the CDR3: TGTGCCAGCAGCTTAGTTTGGACAGGGTATATCACCGGGGAGCTGTTTTTT. This chain joins TRBV11-2 and TRBJ2-2, with 8 positions matching TRBD1. CDR1 SGHAT and CDR2 FQNNGV come from the germline V gene. The CDR3 runs to 17 residues. V lost 1 base, J lost 4 bases, and 8 bases stayed unmatched.

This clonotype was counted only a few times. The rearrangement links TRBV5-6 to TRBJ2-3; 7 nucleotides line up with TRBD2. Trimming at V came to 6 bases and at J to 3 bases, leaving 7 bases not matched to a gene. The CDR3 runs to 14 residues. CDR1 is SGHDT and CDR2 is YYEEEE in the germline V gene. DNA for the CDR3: TGTGCCAGCAACCCGAGGGGACTAACAGATACGCAGTATTTT. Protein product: CASNPRGLTDTQYF.

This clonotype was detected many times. CDR3 DNA: TGTGCCAGCAGTAGGTCGCTAGTATACGAGCAGTACTTC. Its translation: CASSRSLVYEQYF. The J gene is TRBJ2-7, the V gene TRBV7-2, with no clear D. The CDR3 loop spans 13 amino acids. V was trimmed by 6 bases and J by 4 bases, leaving 13 bases between them. The germline V gene encodes CDR1 SGHTA and CDR2 FQGNSA.

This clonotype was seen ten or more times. The CDR3 nucleotides read TGTGCCACCGGGGTGGGGGGCTCTGGAAACACCATATATTTT. Translation: CATGVGGSGNTIYF. The chain is built from TRBV6-5 and TRBJ1-3; D possibly corresponds to TRBD1 (5 bases). Trimming removed 10 bases at V and 0 bases at J, with 13 bases between. Germline CDR1 and CDR2: MNHEY and SVGAGI. The CDR3 spans 14 residues.

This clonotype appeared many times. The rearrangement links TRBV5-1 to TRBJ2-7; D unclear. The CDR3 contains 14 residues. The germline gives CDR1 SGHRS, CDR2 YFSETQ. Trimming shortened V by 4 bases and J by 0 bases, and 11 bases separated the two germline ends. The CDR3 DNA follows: TGCGCCAGCAGCCTGCTAGTAGGCTCCTACGAGCAGTACTTC. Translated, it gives CASSLLVGSYEQYF.

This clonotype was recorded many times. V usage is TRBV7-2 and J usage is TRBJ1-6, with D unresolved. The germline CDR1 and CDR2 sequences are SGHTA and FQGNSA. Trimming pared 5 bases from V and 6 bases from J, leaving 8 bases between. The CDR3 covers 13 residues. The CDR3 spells CASSQTTNSPLHF. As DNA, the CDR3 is TGTGCCAGCAGCCAGACAACTAATTCACCCCTCCACTTT.

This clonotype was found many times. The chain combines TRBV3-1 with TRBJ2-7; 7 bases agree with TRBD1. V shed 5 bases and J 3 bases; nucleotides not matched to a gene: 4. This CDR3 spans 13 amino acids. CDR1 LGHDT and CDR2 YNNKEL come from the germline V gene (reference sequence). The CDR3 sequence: CASSYGQDYEQYF. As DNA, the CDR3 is TGTGCCAGCAGCTACGGACAGGACTACGAGCAGTACTTC.

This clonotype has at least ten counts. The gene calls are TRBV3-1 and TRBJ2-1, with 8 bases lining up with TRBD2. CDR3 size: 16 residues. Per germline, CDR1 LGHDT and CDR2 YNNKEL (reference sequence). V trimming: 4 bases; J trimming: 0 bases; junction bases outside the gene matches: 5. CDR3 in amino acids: CASSRSGKSSYNEQFF. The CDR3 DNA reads TGTGCCAGCAGCCGTAGCGGGAAGAGCTCCTACAATGAGCAGTTCTTC.

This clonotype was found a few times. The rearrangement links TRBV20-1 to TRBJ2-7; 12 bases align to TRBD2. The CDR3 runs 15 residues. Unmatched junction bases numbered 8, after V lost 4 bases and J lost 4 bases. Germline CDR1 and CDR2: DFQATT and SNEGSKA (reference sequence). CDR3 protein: CSATKGLAGKYEQYF. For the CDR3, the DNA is TGCAGTGCTACTAAAGGACTAGCGGGAAAATACGAGCAGTACTTC.

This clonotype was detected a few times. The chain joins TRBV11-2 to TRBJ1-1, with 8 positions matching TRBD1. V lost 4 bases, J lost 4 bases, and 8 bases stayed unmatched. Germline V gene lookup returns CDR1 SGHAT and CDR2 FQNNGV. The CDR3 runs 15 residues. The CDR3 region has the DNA TGTGCCAGCAGCTCGACAAGGGACAGGATCACTGAAGCTTTCTTT. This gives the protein CASSSTRDRITEAFF.

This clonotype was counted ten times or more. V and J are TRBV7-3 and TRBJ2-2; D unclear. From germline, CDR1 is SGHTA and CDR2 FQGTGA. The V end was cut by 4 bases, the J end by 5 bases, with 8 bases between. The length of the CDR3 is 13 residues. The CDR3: CASSSQPTGELFF. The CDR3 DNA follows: TGTGCCAGCAGCTCGCAGCCTACCGGGGAGCTGTTTTTT.

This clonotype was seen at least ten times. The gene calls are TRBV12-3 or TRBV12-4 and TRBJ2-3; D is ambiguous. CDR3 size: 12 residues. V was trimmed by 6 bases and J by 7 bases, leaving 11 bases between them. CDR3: CASSLDSYTQYF. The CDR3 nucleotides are TGTGCCAGCAGCCTCGACTCATATACGCAGTATTTT.

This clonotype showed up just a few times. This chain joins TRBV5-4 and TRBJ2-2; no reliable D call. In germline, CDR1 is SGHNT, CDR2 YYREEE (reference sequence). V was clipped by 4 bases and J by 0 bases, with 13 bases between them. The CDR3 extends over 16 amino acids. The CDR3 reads CASSPNGRTNTGELFF. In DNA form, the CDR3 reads TGTGCCAGCAGCCCGAATGGGCGGACGAACACCGGGGAGCTGTTTTTT.

The CDR3 bases are TGTGCCAGCAGTTTAAGCAGCGGGAGTGTTTTAGCGGGGTACAATGAGCAGTTCTTC. This codes for CASSLSSGSVLAGYNEQFF. V and J are TRBV12-3 or TRBV12-4 and TRBJ2-1, with 8 bases lining up with TRBD2. J was trimmed by 4 bases and V by 2 bases; bases with no gene match: 16. This CDR3 contains 19 residues.

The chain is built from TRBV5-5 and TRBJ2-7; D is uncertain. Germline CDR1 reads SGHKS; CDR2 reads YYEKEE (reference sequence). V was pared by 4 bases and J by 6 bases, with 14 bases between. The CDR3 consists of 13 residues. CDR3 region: CASSLGGSLEQYF. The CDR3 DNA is TGTGCCAGCAGCCTAGGCGGCTCCCTCGAGCAGTACTTC.

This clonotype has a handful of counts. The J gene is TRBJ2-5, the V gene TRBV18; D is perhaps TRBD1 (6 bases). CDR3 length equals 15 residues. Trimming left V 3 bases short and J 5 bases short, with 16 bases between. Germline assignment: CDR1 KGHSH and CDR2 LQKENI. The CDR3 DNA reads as TGTGCCAGCTCACCGGGCTCGGGACAATTCGAGACCCAGTACTTC. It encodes CASSPGSGQFETQYF.

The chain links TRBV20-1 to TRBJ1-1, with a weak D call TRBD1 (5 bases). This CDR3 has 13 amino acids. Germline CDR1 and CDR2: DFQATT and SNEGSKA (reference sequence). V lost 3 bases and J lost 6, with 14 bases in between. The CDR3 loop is CSASPGGEAEAFF. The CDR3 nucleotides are TGCAGTGCTAGTCCCGGGGGTGAGGCTGAAGCTTTCTTT.

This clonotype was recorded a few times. The CDR3 DNA reads as TGTGCCAGCAGTTCGATACAGGGTAACCTTTACAATGAGCAGTTCTTC. It codes for CASSSIQGNLYNEQFF. The rearrangement links TRBV6-5 to TRBJ2-1; tentatively, D is TRBD1 (6 bases). Germline CDR1 and CDR2: MNHEY and SVGAGI. The CDR3 covers 16 residues. V was trimmed by 4 bases and J by 4 bases, leaving 17 bases between them.

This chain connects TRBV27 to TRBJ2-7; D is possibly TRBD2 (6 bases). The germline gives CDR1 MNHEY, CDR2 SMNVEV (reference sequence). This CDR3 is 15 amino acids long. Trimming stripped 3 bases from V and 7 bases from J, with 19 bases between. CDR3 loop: CASSFRGAHVWEQYF. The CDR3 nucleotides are TGTGCCAGCAGTTTTCGCGGGGCCCACGTATGGGAGCAGTACTTC.

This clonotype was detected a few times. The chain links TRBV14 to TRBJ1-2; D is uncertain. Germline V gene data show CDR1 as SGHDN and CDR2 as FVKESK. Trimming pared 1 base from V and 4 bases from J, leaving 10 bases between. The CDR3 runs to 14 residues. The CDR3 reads CASSQGANSYGYTF. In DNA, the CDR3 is TGTGCCAGCAGCCAAGGGGCCAACTCCTATGGCTACACCTTC.

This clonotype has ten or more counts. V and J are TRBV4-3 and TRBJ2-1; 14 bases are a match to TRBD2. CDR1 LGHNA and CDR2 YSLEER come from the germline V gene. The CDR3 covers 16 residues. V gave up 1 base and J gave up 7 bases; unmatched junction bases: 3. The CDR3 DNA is TGCGCCAGCAGCCAAGTTGGGACTAGCGGGAGAAATGAGCAGTTCTTC. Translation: CASSQVGTSGRNEQFF.

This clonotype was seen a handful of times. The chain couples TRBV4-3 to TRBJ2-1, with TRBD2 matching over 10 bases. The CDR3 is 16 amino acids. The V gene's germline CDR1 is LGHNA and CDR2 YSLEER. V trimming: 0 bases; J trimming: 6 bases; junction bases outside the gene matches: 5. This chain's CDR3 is CASSQDRSGRANEQFF. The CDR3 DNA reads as TGCGCCAGCAGCCAAGATAGGAGCGGGAGGGCCAATGAGCAGTTCTTC.